One sample yielded the 31 T cell receptor beta chains listed below, sequenced in a study of PD-1 blockade in classical Hodgkin lymphoma. Each patient's relapse followed autologous stem cell transplantation, and brentuximab vedotin exposure varied. TCRdb keeps only in-frame clones here, not all; method: immunoSEQ multiplex PCR. Of nearly 100,000 clones in the sample, over 80% were seen once. Sample: peripheral blood mononuclear cells (PBMCs), taken at baseline. The receptors originated from a human donor with classical Hodgkin lymphoma.

The chain couples TRBV5-4 to TRBJ2-7; no definite D call. The CDR3 consists of 14 residues. V was clipped by 3 bases and J by 0 bases, with 10 bases between them. CDR1 and CDR2 from the germline V gene are SGHNT and YYREEE (reference sequence). CDR3 DNA sequence: TGTGCCAGCAGCTCAGGCGAACGCTCCTACGAGCAGTACTTC. Protein sequence: CASSSGERSYEQYF.

This rearrangement joins TRBV25-1 to TRBJ2-5; 15 bases map to TRBD2. The CDR3 consists of 15 residues. V trimming: 5 bases; J trimming: 4 bases; junction bases outside the gene matches: 2. Germline V gene data show CDR1 as MGHDK and CDR2 as SYGVNS. DNA for the CDR3: TGTGCCAGCAGTTTGGGACTAGCGGGAGGAGAGACCCAGTACTTC. As protein: CASSLGLAGGETQYF.

Of note for this clone: Germline and junction disagree at one end, which may indicate a read error. V gene TRBV5-4 combines with J gene TRBJ1-2; TRBD1 might be the D (5 bases). The CDR3 has 15 residues. Germline V gene sequence: CDR1 SGHNT, CDR2 YYREEE (reference sequence). The CDR3 sequence is CASSQDWSGLYGYTF. The CDR3 nucleotides are TGCGCCAGCAGCCAAGATTGGTCAGGGCTTTATGGCTACACCTTC.

J is TRBJ2-1 and V is TRBV5-4; TRBD2 agrees at 14 bases. The CDR3 runs to 16 residues. The ends lost 4 bases at V and 7 bases at J; junction bases unmatched: 7. The germline gives CDR1 SGHNT, CDR2 YYREEE (reference sequence). In DNA form, the CDR3 reads TGTGCCAGCAGCAGAGGACTAGCGGGAGGATCTAATGAGCAGTTCTTC. Its protein is CASSRGLAGGSNEQFF.

The chain joins TRBV6-6 to TRBJ2-7, with TRBD1 matching 9 bases. V shed 6 bases and J 4 bases; nucleotides not matched to a gene: 4. Germline-derived CDR1 and CDR2 are MNHNY and SVGAGI (reference sequence). The CDR3 totals 13 residues. The CDR3 region is CASRETGGYEQYF. The CDR3 nucleotides are TGTGCCAGCAGGGAGACAGGGGGATACGAGCAGTACTTC.

V gene TRBV6-5 combines with J gene TRBJ1-2; tentatively, D is TRBD1 (5 bases). Germline V lookup: CDR1 MNHEY, CDR2 SVGAGI. The CDR3 totals 15 residues. Trimming shortened V by 4 bases and J by 1 base, and 13 bases separated the two germline ends. For the CDR3, the DNA is TGTGCCAGCAGTTCCCGGGACGGACATAACTATGGCTACACCTTC. Encoded protein: CASSSRDGHNYGYTF.

V usage is TRBV7-9 and J usage is TRBJ2-5; D is ambiguous. Germline V gives CDR1 SEHNR, CDR2 FQNEAQ (reference sequence). With 4 bases removed from V and 0 bases from J, the gap between germline ends came to 9 bases. The CDR3 consists of 14 residues. CDR3 DNA sequence: TGTGCCAGCAGCTCTACACCGTACCAAGAGACCCAGTACTTC. It specifies CASSSTPYQETQYF.

This rearrangement joins TRBV19 to TRBJ2-3, with 8 bases identical to TRBD2. This CDR3 is built from 16 residues. From germline, CDR1 is LNHDA and CDR2 SQIVND (reference sequence). V was pared by 5 bases and J by 3 bases, with 10 bases of the junction left unmatched. The DNA for the CDR3 is TGTGCCAGTAGTTCCCGGGGTAGCGGGACAACAGATACGCAGTATTTT. As protein: CASSSRGSGTTDTQYF.

The rearrangement joins TRBV9 to TRBJ2-1; D is ambiguous. Germline V gene lookup returns CDR1 SGDLS and CDR2 YYNGEE. V was cut by 0 bases and J by 4 bases, with 5 bases left in between. This CDR3 has 13 amino acids. Here the CDR3 reads CASSVAGYNEQFF. The CDR3 bases are TGTGCCAGCAGCGTAGCCGGGTACAATGAGCAGTTCTTC.

The chain recombines TRBV19 with TRBJ2-7; TRBD2 agrees at 7 bases. CDR1 LNHDA and CDR2 SQIVND come from the germline V gene (reference sequence). This CDR3 comprises 14 residues. The J segment lost 4 bases and the V segment lost 8 bases, leaving 11 bases of the junction unmatched. The CDR3 DNA is TGTGCCAGTCGGCCGTCGGGGGGAACATACGAGCAGTACTTC. Its protein product is CASRPSGGTYEQYF.

The chain employs TRBV27 and TRBJ2-5, with D tentatively TRBD1 or TRBD2 (5 bases each). With 3 bases removed from V and 5 bases from J, the gap between germline ends came to 13 bases. The germline V gene encodes CDR1 MNHEY and CDR2 SMNVEV (reference sequence). The CDR3 extends over 14 amino acids. The CDR3: CASSFASRAETQYF. CDR3 in DNA: TGTGCCAGCAGTTTTGCTAGCAGGGCGGAGACCCAGTACTTC.

This sequence joins TRBV4-1 and TRBJ1-1; D gene ambiguous. Trimming removed 1 base from V and 6 bases from J, with 12 bases in between. Germline V gives CDR1 MGHRA, CDR2 YSYEKL. This CDR3 comprises 14 residues. CDR3 coding DNA: TGCGCCAGCAGCCAAGTGGGAACGTCCGCTGAAGCTTTCTTT. It translates to CASSQVGTSAEAFF.

The rearrangement links TRBV7-2 to TRBJ2-1, with TRBD2 identical over 11 bases. With V trimmed by 5 bases and J by 5 bases, 8 bases remained unmatched. Germline V CDR1 and CDR2: SGHTA, FQGNSA. This CDR3 is built from 16 residues. The CDR3 here is CASSQLAGGGHNEQFF. The CDR3, as DNA: TGTGCCAGCAGCCAATTAGCGGGAGGGGGGCACAATGAGCAGTTCTTC.

V gene TRBV28 combines with J gene TRBJ1-2; D remains ambiguous. CDR1 is MDHEN and CDR2 is SYDVKM in the germline V gene. V shed 6 bases and J shed 10 bases, with 12 bases lying between them. The length of the CDR3 is 11 residues. In DNA, the CDR3 is TGTGCCAGCAGCCCCGGCGGCGACTACACCTTC. Protein sequence: CASSPGGDYTF.

This clone has more than one count but fewer than ten. The CDR3 sequence: CAAGIGYEQYF. DNA for the CDR3: TGTGCCGCGGGAATAGGCTACGAGCAGTACTTC. V and J are TRBV7-9 and TRBJ2-7, with a weak D call TRBD2 (6 bases). The CDR3 is made up of 11 amino acids. Germline V CDR1 and CDR2: SEHNR, FQNEAQ (reference sequence). Deletions cut 11 bases from V and 3 bases from J, with 11 bases between.

The rearrangement joins TRBV7-6 to TRBJ2-2, with no clear D. The V gene's germline CDR1 is SGHVS and CDR2 FNYEAQ. With 5 bases removed from V and 1 base from J, the gap between germline ends came to 2 bases. This CDR3 is 12 amino acids long. Here the CDR3 reads CASSLNTGELFF. Here the CDR3 DNA reads TGTGCCAGCAGCCTGAACACCGGGGAGCTGTTTTTT.

This chain joins TRBV5-1 and TRBJ2-1; 14 nucleotides agree with TRBD2. CDR1 SGHRS and CDR2 YFSETQ come from the germline V gene. This CDR3 is built from 16 residues. The V gene end was trimmed by 2 bases and the J gene end by 8 bases; junction bases not matched to a gene: 6. CDR3 loop: CASSFSGLAGVDEQFF. The DNA for the CDR3 is TGCGCCAGCAGCTTTTCGGGACTAGCGGGAGTAGATGAGCAGTTCTTC. Complete variable domain (other parts from reference TRBV5-1 and TRBJ2-1): KAGVTQTPRYLIKTRGQQVTLSCSPISGHRSVSWYQQTPGQGLQFLFEYFSETQRNKGNFPGRFSGRQFSNSRSEMNVSTLELGDSALYLCASSFSGLAGVDEQFFGPGTRLTVL.

This clone was seen only once. The chain employs TRBV28 and TRBJ1-6; D is unclear. Germline V gives CDR1 MDHEN, CDR2 SYDVKM. This CDR3 has 14 residues. V lost 6 bases and J lost 8, with 14 bases in between. This CDR3 is CASRGPGKYSPLHF. CDR3 coding DNA: TGTGCCAGCAGAGGTCCGGGGAAATATTCACCCCTCCACTTT.

The chain carries TRBV5-1 and TRBJ2-5, with 8 bases aligning to TRBD1. The CDR3 is made up of 16 amino acids. J gave up 4 bases and V 2 bases, and 10 bases lay outside the gene matches. The germline gives CDR1 SGHRS, CDR2 YFSETQ. The CDR3 DNA reads TGCGCCAGCAGCTTATTCCTGACAGGGGTAGGAGAGACCCAGTACTTC. Translated: CASSLFLTGVGETQYF. The whole variable domain, remainder taken from reference TRBV5-1 and TRBJ2-5, is KAGVTQTPRYLIKTRGQQVTLSCSPISGHRSVSWYQQTPGQGLQFLFEYFSETQRNKGNFPGRFSGRQFSNSRSEMNVSTLELGDSALYLCASSLFLTGVGETQYFGPGTRLLVL.

The chain recombines TRBV30 with TRBJ1-3; D unresolved. Looked up from germline, CDR1 is GTSNPN and CDR2 is SVGIG (reference sequence). The CDR3 length is 13 residues. Trimming shortened V by 0 bases and J by 0 bases, and 3 bases separated the two germline ends. CDR3 sequence: CAWSVNSGNTIYF. CDR3 in DNA: TGTGCCTGGAGTGTGAACTCTGGAAACACCATATATTTT.

The chain uses TRBV6-6 and TRBJ2-3, with D tentatively TRBD1 or TRBD2 (5 bases each). The V end was cut by 11 bases, the J end by 2 bases, with 11 bases between. This CDR3 is built from 12 residues. Germline loops: CDR1 MNHNY, CDR2 SVGAGI (reference sequence). CDR3 nucleotide sequence: TGTGCCTCCGGGACCACCACAGATACGCAGTATTTT. It specifies CASGTTTDTQYF.

V gene TRBV30 combines with J gene TRBJ1-6; D might be TRBD1 (5 bases). Between the trimmed V and J ends, which lost 2 bases and 6 bases, there was a span of 8 bases. The CDR3 runs 13 residues. CDR1 GTSNPN and CDR2 SVGIG come from the germline V gene (reference sequence). CDR3 in amino acids: CAWSKQANSPLHF. CDR3 coding DNA: TGTGCCTGGAGTAAACAGGCTAATTCACCCCTCCACTTT.

This sequence joins TRBV7-6 and TRBJ1-2, with TRBD1 matching 9 bases. Looked up from germline, CDR1 is SGHVS and CDR2 is FNYEAQ. With V trimmed by 5 bases and J by 5 bases, 6 bases remained unmatched. The length of the CDR3 is 14 residues. CDR3: CASSPGTGLYGYTF. In DNA form, the CDR3 reads TGTGCCAGCAGCCCCGGGACAGGGCTATATGGCTACACCTTC. Full variable domain (rest looked up from reference TRBV7-6 and TRBJ1-2): GAGVSQSPRYKVTKRGQDVALRCDPISGHVSLYWYRQALGQGPEFLTYFNYEAQQDKSGLPNDRFSAERPEGSISTLTIQRTEQRDSAMYRCASSPGTGLYGYTFGSGTRLTVV.

The V and J genes are TRBV5-1 and TRBJ2-4, with 8 bases fitting TRBD2. CDR3 length equals 17 residues. The germline V gene has CDR1 SGHRS and CDR2 YFSETQ. The V and J ends lost 0 bases and 0 bases, in that order; junction bases with no gene match: 5. As DNA, the CDR3 is TGCGCCAGCAGCTTGGGTTACCGGGAGGGAGCCAAAAACATTCAGTACTTC. Protein sequence: CASSLGYREGAKNIQYF.

The chain is built from TRBV5-8 and TRBJ2-1, with D uncertain. Germline V gene lookup returns CDR1 SGHTS and CDR2 YDEGEE. This CDR3 is 14 amino acids long. V lost 9 bases to trimming and J lost 2 bases, with 15 bases between them. CDR3 nucleotides: TGTGCCACCTCCAGAGGTCCTACCTACAATGAGCAGTTCTTC. Its protein is CATSRGPTYNEQFF. The full variable domain, with the rest looked up from reference TRBV5-8 and TRBJ2-1, is EAGVTQSPTHLIKTRGQQATLRCSPISGHTSVYWYQQALGLGLQFLLWYDEGEERNRGNFPPRFSGRQFPNYSSELNVNALELEDSALYLCATSRGPTYNEQFFGPGTRLTVL.

The gene calls are TRBV2 and TRBJ2-7, with 9 bases lining up with TRBD2. The CDR3 is made up of 16 amino acids. V gave up 5 bases and J gave up 4 bases; unmatched junction bases: 12. Germline assignment: CDR1 SNHLY and CDR2 FYNNEI. The CDR3 sequence: CASSYTISGSLYEQYF. The CDR3 nucleotides read TGTGCCAGCAGTTACACTATTAGCGGGAGTCTTTACGAGCAGTACTTC.

J is TRBJ2-7 and V is TRBV5-8, with D perhaps given as TRBD1 or TRBD2 (5 bases each). Germline CDR1 is SGHTS and CDR2 is YDEGEE. The length of the CDR3 is 16 residues. V lost 0 bases and J 3 bases, leaving 16 bases between the germline ends. In DNA, the CDR3 is TGTGCCAGCAGCTTGGGGGGGATCCCCCTAAGCTACGAGCAGTACTTC. It yields the protein CASSLGGIPLSYEQYF.

This clone was seen once. The V call is TRBV7-9, the J call TRBJ2-3; possibly TRBD2 for D (5 bases). This CDR3 is 12 amino acids long. Germline CDR1 SEHNR, CDR2 FQNEAQ (reference sequence). With 5 bases removed from V and 4 bases from J, the gap between germline ends came to 7 bases. CDR3 sequence reads: CASSQRADTQYF. CDR3 bases: TGTGCCAGCAGCCAGAGGGCAGATACGCAGTATTTT.

CDR3 bases: TGTGCCAGCAGCTTAGTACAAGGGACTAGCGGGAGGGCTCCCTACGAGCAGTACTTC. It translates to CASSLVQGTSGRAPYEQYF. V usage is TRBV7-9 and J usage is TRBJ2-7; 16 bases are a match to TRBD2. The CDR3 has 19 residues. Germline V lookup: CDR1 SEHNR, CDR2 FQNEAQ (reference sequence). V lost 1 base to trimming and J lost 2 bases; unmatched junction nucleotides: 8.

This clone was seen more than once but under ten times. The rearrangement joins TRBV6-1 to TRBJ2-7; 9 positions match TRBD1. The CDR3 runs 14 residues. The germline gives CDR1 MNHNS, CDR2 SASEGT. The ends lost 5 bases at V and 6 bases at J; junction bases unmatched: 8. CDR3 nucleotides: TGTGCCAGCAGTTCCGGGACAGGGCCCGGCGAGCAGTACTTC. Encoded protein: CASSSGTGPGEQYF.

V gene TRBV7-2 combines with J gene TRBJ2-5; unclear D gene. This CDR3 spans 13 amino acids. CDR1 SGHTA and CDR2 FQGNSA come from the germline V gene. V lost 5 bases, J lost 1 base, and 8 bases lay in between. The CDR3 is CASSVISQETQYF. The CDR3 DNA reads as TGTGCCAGCAGCGTCATTTCCCAAGAGACCCAGTACTTC.